A selection of T cell receptor beta chains follows, all from one sample in a study of T cell responses to AZD1222 COVID-19 vaccine. TCRdb keeps only in-frame clones here, not all; method: immunoSEQ multiplex PCR. The table shows 100,000 or so clones, with roughly 89% occurring only once. The sequencing here drew on peripheral blood, taken on day 0 of AZD1222 vaccination. The receptors were sampled from an adult in good health. CDR3s include the opening cysteine and the closing phenylalanine or tryptophan. D genes are given only for firm matches. Clone size is given for some rows only: seen once, a few or many times, or a class if the clone is expanded.

j_call v_call clone_size d_call cdr3_aa cdr3_nt
TRBJ2-2 TRBV4-1 once . CASSQGRDSQNTGELFF TGCGCCAGCAGCCAAGGGAGGGACTCCCAGAACACCGGGGAGCTGTTTTTT
TRBJ1-4 TRBV6-2/TRBV6-3 . TRBD1 CASSQQGQKEKLFF TGTGCCAGCAGTCAACAGGGACAGAAGGAAAAACTGTTTTTT
TRBJ1-2 TRBV4-2 . . CASSQLANGYTF TGTGCCAGCAGCCAGCTTGCTAATGGCTACACCTTC
TRBJ1-2 TRBV4-1 . TRBD1 CASSHAGQGAWGYTF TGCGCCAGCAGCCATGCCGGACAGGGGGCCTGGGGCTACACCTTC
TRBJ1-5 TRBV6-2/TRBV6-3 . . CASSYGQRGIQPQHF TGTGCCAGCAGTTATGGGCAGCGAGGGATTCAGCCCCAGCATTTT
TRBJ1-2 TRBV12-3/TRBV12-4 once . CASRSGTSYGYTF TGTGCCAGCAGGTCCGGGACGAGCTATGGCTACACCTTC
TRBJ2-3 TRBV5-4 . TRBD1 CASSRNPGQGVDTQYF TGTGCCAGCAGCCGAAATCCGGGACAGGGGGTCGATACGCAGTATTTT
TRBJ1-2 TRBV9 . . CASRQGNYGYTF TGTGCCAGCAGGCAGGGGAACTATGGCTACACCTTC
TRBJ2-1 TRBV4-2 . . CASSQASGGSSYNEQFF TGTGCCAGCAGCCAAGCCTCAGGGGGGAGCTCCTACAATGAGCAGTTCTTC
TRBJ2-7 TRBV4-3 once . CASSQEGWEEQYF TGCGCCAGCAGCCAAGAGGGATGGGAAGAGCAGTACTTC
TRBJ1-1 TRBV6-2/TRBV6-3 . . CASSPERDLNTEAFF TGTGCCAGCAGCCCTGAAAGGGATTTGAACACTGAAGCTTTCTTT
TRBJ1-2 TRBV18 once TRBD1 CASSPLVDRGRGGYTF TGTGCCAGCTCACCTCTCGTGGACAGGGGGCGCGGGGGCTACACCTTC
TRBJ1-2 TRBV25-1 few TRBD1 CASRVTGTGGLSGYTF TGTGCCAGCAGAGTAACCGGGACAGGGGGACTATCTGGCTACACCTTC
TRBJ1-6 TRBV27 . . CASSFWSSPLHF TGTGCCAGCAGTTTTTGGAGTTCACCCCTCCACTTT
TRBJ2-7 TRBV7-2 . . CASSYKAFYEQYF TGTGCCAGCAGCTACAAGGCGTTCTACGAGCAGTACTTC
TRBJ1-4 TRBV6-5 . . CASRRLLPNEKLFF TGTGCCAGCAGACGTTTGCTCCCCAATGAAAAACTGTTTTTT
TRBJ2-3 TRBV5-1 . TRBD1 CASSLGGEPDTQYF TGCGCCAGCAGCTTAGGGGGCGAGCCAGATACGCAGTATTTT
TRBJ1-2 TRBV19 . TRBD1 CASASGGVSYTF TGTGCCAGCGCCTCAGGGGGGGTCAGCTACACCTTC
TRBJ1-5 TRBV19 . TRBD1 CASSQTGGNNQPQHF TGTGCCAGTAGTCAAACAGGGGGGAACAATCAGCCCCAGCATTTT
TRBJ2-7 TRBV21-1 . . CASPHLVRQVLYSYEQYF TGTGCCAGCCCTCACCTTGTTCGACAAGTACTGTACTCCTACGAGCAGTACTTC
TRBJ2-2 TRBV18 . . CASSQSGFPNTGELFF TGTGCCAGCTCACAATCGGGGTTCCCCAACACCGGGGAGCTGTTTTTT
TRBJ1-1 TRBV7-3 . . CASSPHPRGRGYTEAFF TGTGCCAGCAGCCCCCATCCCCGGGGGCGCGGGTACACTGAAGCTTTCTTT
TRBJ2-3 TRBV19 . . CASSIRGDTDTQYF TGTGCCAGTAGTATCAGGGGGGACACAGATACGCAGTATTTT
TRBJ1-4 TRBV19 . TRBD1 CASTPQGATNEKLFF TGTGCCAGCACTCCACAGGGGGCAACTAATGAAAAACTGTTTTTT
TRBJ1-6 TRBV3-1/TRBV3-2 . . CASSQGRSGNSPLHF TGTGCCAGCAGCCAGGGACGATCTGGGAATTCACCCCTCCACTTT
TRBJ1-4 TRBV18 . . CASSRRRQDNEKLFF TGTGCCAGCTCACGGAGACGACAGGATAATGAAAAACTGTTTTTT
TRBJ2-1 TRBV5-6 . TRBD2 CASSLGARLAVNNEQFF TGTGCCAGCAGCTTGGGAGCGAGACTAGCGGTTAACAATGAGCAGTTCTTC
TRBJ2-5 TRBV3-1/TRBV3-2 few . CASSHRRQEKETQYF TGTGCCAGCAGCCATCGGAGACAGGAAAAAGAGACCCAGTACTTC
TRBJ1-1 TRBV4-3 . TRBD1 CASSQDTGDTEAFF TGCGCCAGCAGCCAAGATACAGGGGACACTGAAGCTTTCTTT
TRBJ2-4 TRBV5-8 . TRBD2 CASSFRGGKNIQYF TGTGCCAGCAGCTTTCGGGGGGGCAAAAACATTCAGTACTTC
TRBJ1-2 TRBV27 . . CASRGLAYGYTF TGTGCCAGCCGGGGACTCGCCTATGGCTACACCTTC
TRBJ1-2 TRBV7-2 . . CASSLAGVGPNYGYTF TGTGCCAGCAGCTTAGCAGGGGTGGGCCCCAACTATGGCTACACCTTC
TRBJ2-3 TRBV5-5 . . CASSTMASTDTQYF TGTGCCAGCAGCACAATGGCTAGCACAGATACGCAGTATTTT